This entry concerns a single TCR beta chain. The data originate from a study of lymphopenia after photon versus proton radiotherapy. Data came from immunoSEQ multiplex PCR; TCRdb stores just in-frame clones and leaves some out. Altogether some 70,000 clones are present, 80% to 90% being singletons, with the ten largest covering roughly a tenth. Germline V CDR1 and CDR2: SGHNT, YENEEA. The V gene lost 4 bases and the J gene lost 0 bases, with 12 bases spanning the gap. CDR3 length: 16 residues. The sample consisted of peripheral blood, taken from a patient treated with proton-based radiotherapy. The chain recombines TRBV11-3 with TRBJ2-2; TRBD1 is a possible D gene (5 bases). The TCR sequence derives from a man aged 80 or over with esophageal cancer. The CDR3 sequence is CASSSQEPANTGELFF. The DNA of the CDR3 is TGTGCCAGCAGCTCACAGGAACCAGCGAACACCGGGGAGCTGTTTTTT.